Included here is one TCR beta chain sequence, with context. CDR1 and CDR2 (germline): GTSNPN, SVGIG (reference sequence). The CDR3 runs to 14 residues. Deletions cut 4 bases from V and 2 bases from J, with 14 bases between. The sample is drawn from a study of T cell changes during pregnancy in multiple sclerosis. Only in-frame clones appear in the TCRdb table, and some are missing; sequencing was by immunoSEQ multiplex PCR. The table includes more than 55,000 clones, around 90% detected once. The sequence was obtained from a female donor with multiple sclerosis, enrolled in a pregnancy study. The specimen was peripheral blood, collected in the third trimester of pregnancy. The chain carries TRBV30 and TRBJ1-2, with TRBD1 as a possible D gene (5 bases). The CDR3 protein is CAWNAMTANYGYTF. The CDR3 DNA reads as TGTGCCTGGAACGCCATGACAGCAAACTATGGCTACACCTTC.